Shown below are 28 T cell receptor beta chains from a single sample sequenced in a study of cytomegalovirus exposure and HLA in healthy donors. Researchers ran the PCR with 60 Vbeta and 13 Jbeta primers. Sequencing used immunoSEQ multiplex PCR; TCRdb keeps in-frame clones, though not all of them. The sample lists about 170,000 clones, approximately 80% occurring once. Sequencing was carried out using PBMCs. The receptors were sampled from a female donor in good health and CMV-seronegative.

The chain recombines TRBV7-3 with TRBJ2-3, with 9 bases lining up with TRBD2. V shed 10 bases and J 6 bases; nucleotides not matched to a gene: 11. Germline V gene lookup returns CDR1 SGHTA and CDR2 FQGTGA. The CDR3 runs to 14 residues. In DNA form, the CDR3 reads TGTGCCACGAGTGCGCGGGGGGGCCGCGATACGCAGTATTTT. Translated, it gives CATSARGGRDTQYF.

The chain is built from TRBV5-1 and TRBJ2-5; TRBD1 matches 7 bases. The end of the DNA fits TRBJ2-7 better, so the J call may be wrong. The CDR3 consists of 17 residues. Germline V gives CDR1 SGHRS, CDR2 YFSETQ. The CDR3 region is CASSLRPSTGVNNEQYF. DNA of the CDR3: TGCGCCAGCAGCTTACGCCCCTCTACAGGGGTTAACAACGAGCAGTACTTC.

For this clone: Within the sample, other DNA sequences also encode this same CDR3. The chain has TRBV28 and TRBJ2-2; 7 bases are shared with TRBD2. V lost 5 bases and J lost 0; bases outside the gene matches: 3. Germline-derived CDR1 and CDR2 are MDHEN and SYDVKM. The CDR3 contains 15 residues. The CDR3 loop reads CASSPGGANTGELFF. In DNA form, the CDR3 reads TGTGCCAGCAGTCCGGGAGGTGCGAACACCGGGGAGCTGTTTTTT.

The chain couples TRBV4-1 to TRBJ1-1; D gene ambiguous. The germline V gene has CDR1 MGHRA and CDR2 YSYEKL. Deletions cut 3 bases from V and 8 bases from J, with 22 bases between. The CDR3 loop spans 16 amino acids. The CDR3 here is CASSHKGWTPGSEAFF. The CDR3 region has the DNA TGCGCCAGCAGCCACAAAGGGTGGACCCCCGGGAGCGAAGCTTTCTTT.

The J gene is TRBJ1-2, the V gene TRBV5-1; the D gene is possibly TRBD1 (6 bases). The germline V gene has CDR1 SGHRS and CDR2 YFSETQ. Trimming stripped 0 bases from V and 7 bases from J, with 16 bases between. This CDR3 has 15 amino acids. CDR3 residues: CASSLDNSLGGGYTF. The CDR3 DNA follows: TGCGCCAGCAGCTTGGATAACAGCCTAGGGGGTGGCTACACCTTC.

The chain has TRBV13 and TRBJ2-1; TRBD2 matches at 9 bases. V shed 5 bases, J shed 0 bases, and the junction held 5 bases outside the gene matches. Germline V gives CDR1 PRHDT, CDR2 FYEKMQ (reference sequence). The CDR3 sequence is 16 residues long. CDR3 DNA: TGTGCCAGCAGCCCGCTAGCGGGAAGCTCCTACAATGAGCAGTTCTTC. It is translated as CASSPLAGSSYNEQFF.

This clone was counted only a few times. This chain connects TRBV15 to TRBJ2-1, with TRBD2 matching 7 bases. Per germline, CDR1 LNHNV and CDR2 YYDKDF (reference sequence). The length of the CDR3 is 14 residues. V was clipped by 1 base and J by 8 bases; unmatched bases: 5. CDR3 sequence reads: CATSRGTGGDEQFF. The CDR3 bases are TGTGCCACCAGCAGAGGGACGGGGGGAGATGAGCAGTTCTTC.

V gene TRBV6-1 combines with J gene TRBJ2-3, with D uncertain. V lost 7 bases, J lost 0 bases, and 11 bases lay in between. Germline V CDR1 and CDR2: MNHNS, SASEGT. This CDR3 comprises 14 residues. The CDR3 is CASTSWSSTDTQYF. The CDR3 region has the DNA TGTGCCAGCACGAGCTGGTCTAGCACAGATACGCAGTATTTT.

A few counts support this clone. The chain uses TRBV6-1 and TRBJ2-7; D uncertain. V was clipped by 4 bases and J by 0 bases, with 13 bases between them. The CDR3 is 15 amino acids. CDR1 is MNHNS and CDR2 is SASEGT in the germline V gene. The CDR3 nucleotides are TGTGCCAGCAGTGTATCGGTAACCCCCTCCTACGAGCAGTACTTC. Its protein product is CASSVSVTPSYEQYF.

This clone was seen a few times. This chain links TRBV5-1 with TRBJ2-1; no definite D call. Germline lookup yields CDR1 SGHRS and CDR2 YFSETQ. The CDR3 is 14 amino acids. Trimming removed 4 bases from V and 8 bases from J, with 16 bases in between. CDR3 loop: CASSPERGGDEQFF. The CDR3 DNA follows: TGCGCCAGCAGCCCTGAAAGAGGCGGCGATGAGCAGTTCTTC.

This chain uses TRBV5-1 with TRBJ2-1; D is unresolved. In germline, CDR1 is SGHRS, CDR2 YFSETQ. The CDR3 loop spans 11 amino acids. The V end was cut by 4 bases, the J end by 8 bases, with 7 bases between. This chain's CDR3 is CASSRGDEQFF. The CDR3 DNA sequence: TGCGCCAGCAGCCGAGGTGATGAGCAGTTCTTC.

Points on this clone: The limits of the CDR3 on the DNA are not certain, so only TCRdb's listed CDR3 is given. The chain links TRBV5-5 to TRBJ1-5; no check of the table's D call, TRBD1, against the DNA was made. Germline CDR1 SGHKS, CDR2 YYEKEE (reference sequence). From its first to its last residue, the CDR3 has 15 amino acids. CDR3 sequence reads: CASSFQVSPNQPQHF.

The V and J genes are TRBV5-5 and TRBJ1-3, with D tentatively TRBD1 (5 bases). There are 16 residues in the CDR3. The V gene lost 4 bases and the J gene lost 4 bases, with 18 bases spanning the gap. Germline V CDR1 and CDR2: SGHKS, YYEKEE (reference sequence). CDR3: CASSPPSAGHGNTIYF. The CDR3 DNA follows: TGTGCCAGCAGCCCCCCTAGCGCAGGGCACGGAAACACCATATATTTT. The full variable domain, completed using reference TRBV5-5 and TRBJ1-3, is DAGVTQSPTHLIKTRGQQVTLRCSPISGHKSVSWYQQVLGQGPQFIFQYYEKEERGRGNFPDRFSARQFPNYSSELNVNALLLGDSALYLCASSPPSAGHGNTIYFGEGSWLTVV.

This chain connects TRBV4-1 to TRBJ1-1, with D possibly TRBD1 on 6 matching bases. The germline V gene encodes CDR1 MGHRA and CDR2 YSYEKL. Trimming pared 1 base from V and 6 bases from J, leaving 12 bases between. The CDR3 totals 14 residues. Here the CDR3 reads CASSQGGGRAEAFF. CDR3 DNA sequence: TGCGCCAGCAGCCAAGGGGGGGGGCGGGCTGAAGCTTTCTTT.

The V gene is TRBV6-6, the J gene TRBJ2-7; no clear D gene. The CDR3 consists of 15 residues. CDR1 is MNHNY and CDR2 is SVGAGI in the germline V gene (reference sequence). V lost 0 bases, J lost 0 bases, and 9 bases lay in between. The CDR3 DNA sequence: TGTGCCAGCAGTTACTCGGCCATTCTCTCCTACGAGCAGTACTTC. Amino acids: CASSYSAILSYEQYF.

V is TRBV14 and J is TRBJ1-2; D is unclear. The germline V gene has CDR1 SGHDN and CDR2 FVKESK. This CDR3 has 15 amino acids. The V gene lost 4 bases and the J gene lost 0 bases, with 12 bases spanning the gap. CDR3 sequence: CASSLGRRANYGYTF. The CDR3 DNA follows: TGTGCCAGCAGCCTCGGGAGGAGAGCTAACTATGGCTACACCTTC.

This clone has a single count. The chain is built from TRBV9 and TRBJ2-1; no clear D. The V gene lost 0 bases and the J gene lost 6 bases, with 7 bases spanning the gap. The CDR3 totals 13 residues. Germline lookup yields CDR1 SGDLS and CDR2 YYNGEE. The CDR3, as DNA: TGTGCCAGCAGCGTAGGTCCTAGCAATGAGCAGTTCTTC. As protein: CASSVGPSNEQFF. Drawing the rest from reference TRBV9 and TRBJ2-1, the complete variable domain is DSGVTQTPKHLITATGQRVTLRCSPRSGDLSVYWYQQSLDQGLQFLIQYYNGEERAKGNILERFSAQQFPDLHSELNLSSLELGDSALYFCASSVGPSNEQFFGPGTRLTVL.

This chain uses TRBV30 with TRBJ2-5, with 11 bases matching TRBD1. The CDR3 is 13 residues long. The germline gives CDR1 GTSNPN, CDR2 SVGIG (reference sequence). With 8 bases clipped from V and 4 bases from J, the junction kept 6 bases outside the gene matches. CDR3 coding DNA: TGTGCCATGGACAGGGGGCGGAGAGAGACCCAGTACTTC. Translating it yields CAMDRGRRETQYF.

CDR3 sequence (DNA): TGTGCCAGCAGCCCCCCCCCGCGCACTGAAGCTTTCTTT. Protein product: CASSPPPRTEAFF. V and J are TRBV7-9 and TRBJ1-1; D is unclear. The V gene lost 5 bases and the J gene lost 4 bases, with 11 bases spanning the gap. The CDR3 spans 13 residues. CDR1 is SEHNR, CDR2 FQNEAQ, per germline (reference sequence).

This clone appeared a single time. This sequence joins TRBV9 and TRBJ2-7; 9 nucleotides agree with TRBD1. The germline CDR1 and CDR2 sequences are SGDLS and YYNGEE. This CDR3 has 16 residues. The V segment lost 0 bases and the J segment 5 bases; nucleotides outside the gene matches: 9. The CDR3: CASSVAPGTGFDEQYF. CDR3 bases: TGTGCCAGCAGCGTAGCCCCCGGGACAGGGTTCGACGAGCAGTACTTC. The full variable domain, rest sourced from reference TRBV9 and TRBJ2-7, is DSGVTQTPKHLITATGQRVTLRCSPRSGDLSVYWYQQSLDQGLQFLIQYYNGEERAKGNILERFSAQQFPDLHSELNLSSLELGDSALYFCASSVAPGTGFDEQYFGPGTRLTVT.

This clone was observed a single time. V gene TRBV2 combines with J gene TRBJ2-1; TRBD1 matches at 9 bases. Per germline, CDR1 SNHLY and CDR2 FYNNEI. V trimming: 3 bases; J trimming: 0 bases; junction bases outside the gene matches: 0. The CDR3 totals 15 residues. The CDR3 here is CASSEGQGSYNEQFF. The DNA of the CDR3 is TGTGCCAGCAGTGAGGGACAGGGCTCCTACAATGAGCAGTTCTTC.

V gene TRBV27 combines with J gene TRBJ1-2, with D possibly matching TRBD1 (6 bases). The V end lost 6 bases, the J end lost 6 bases, and 11 bases lay between the germline ends. The germline gives CDR1 MNHEY, CDR2 SMNVEV (reference sequence). CDR3 size: 12 residues. The CDR3: CASRRGGDGYTF. The CDR3 nucleotides are TGTGCCAGCAGGAGGGGGGGCGATGGCTACACCTTC.

This rearrangement joins TRBV19 to TRBJ1-3; tentative D call: TRBD1 (6 bases). The CDR3 sequence is 16 residues long. Deletions cut 6 bases from V and 4 bases from J, with 19 bases between. The germline V gene encodes CDR1 LNHDA and CDR2 SQIVND (reference sequence). CDR3 DNA: TGTGCCAGTAGGGAACGCCTGACAGGAGGCGGAAACACCATATATTTT. Protein sequence: CASRERLTGGGNTIYF.

The CDR3 coding sequence is TGTGCCAGCAGCACCGATCCCATGGCATCCCCCTACGAGCAGTACTTC. It is translated as CASSTDPMASPYEQYF. V usage is TRBV13 and J usage is TRBJ2-7; D is ambiguous. The CDR3 has 16 amino acids. Trimming cost V 5 bases and J 2 bases, with 19 bases left between them. Looked up from germline, CDR1 is PRHDT and CDR2 is FYEKMQ (reference sequence).

CDR3 residues: CASSQSGRTSGRQSYEQYF. The CDR3 nucleotides are TGCGCCAGCAGTCAATCGGGTCGGACTAGCGGGCGGCAATCCTACGAGCAGTACTTC. The V and J genes are TRBV23-1 and TRBJ2-7; 11 bases line up with TRBD2. TRBV23-1 is an open reading frame whose function is uncertain. The V gene end was trimmed by 0 bases and the J gene end by 1 base; junction bases not matched to a gene: 11. The length of the CDR3 is 19 residues.

This clone occurred a few times. The chain is built from TRBV2 and TRBJ2-2; TRBD2 agrees at 10 bases. Germline loops: CDR1 SNHLY, CDR2 FYNNEI. The V gene end was trimmed by 6 bases and the J gene end by 7 bases; junction bases not matched to a gene: 8. CDR3 length: 15 amino acids. CDR3 region: CASRPTTSGFGELFF. For the CDR3, the DNA is TGTGCCAGCAGGCCAACGACTAGCGGGTTCGGGGAGCTGTTTTTT.

V is TRBV2 and J is TRBJ2-7, with TRBD1 matching 7 bases. There are 13 residues in the CDR3. The V segment lost 7 bases and the J segment 3 bases; nucleotides outside the gene matches: 6. Looked up from germline, CDR1 is SNHLY and CDR2 is FYNNEI. The CDR3 sequence is CASKQGVFYEQYF. The CDR3 DNA is TGTGCCAGCAAGCAGGGGGTATTCTACGAGCAGTACTTC.

This chain joins TRBV9 and TRBJ2-7; 9 nucleotides line up with TRBD2. Germline V gene sequence: CDR1 SGDLS, CDR2 YYNGEE. The V and J ends lost 3 bases and 2 bases, in that order; junction bases with no gene match: 6. This CDR3 comprises 15 residues. CDR3 sequence (DNA): TGTGCCAGCAGCGCTAGCGGGGCGAATCCCTACGAGCAGTACTTC. Translating gives CASSASGANPYEQYF.